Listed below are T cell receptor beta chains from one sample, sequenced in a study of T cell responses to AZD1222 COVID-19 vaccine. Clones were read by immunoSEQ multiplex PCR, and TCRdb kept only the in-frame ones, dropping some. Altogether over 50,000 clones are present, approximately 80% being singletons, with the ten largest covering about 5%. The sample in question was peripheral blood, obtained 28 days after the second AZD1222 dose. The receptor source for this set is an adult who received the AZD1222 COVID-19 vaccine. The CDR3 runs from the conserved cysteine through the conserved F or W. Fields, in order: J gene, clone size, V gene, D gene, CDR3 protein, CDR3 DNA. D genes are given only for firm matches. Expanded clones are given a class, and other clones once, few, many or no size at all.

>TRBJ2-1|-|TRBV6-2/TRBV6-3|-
CASSYHTRFFDGEQFF
TGTGCCAGCAGTTATCACACCAGGTTTTTCGACGGTGAGCAGTTCTTC
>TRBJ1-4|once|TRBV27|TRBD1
CASSRDRAANEKLFF
TGTGCCTCCTCCCGGGACAGGGCGGCTAATGAAAAACTGTTTTTT
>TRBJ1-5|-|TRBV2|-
CASSRTGGWEPQHF
TGTGCCAGCAGTCGAACGGGGGGGTGGGAGCCCCAGCATTTT
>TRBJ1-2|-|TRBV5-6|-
CASRLVLGGFDYGYTF
TGTGCCAGCAGGCTCGTCTTGGGGGGTTTCGACTATGGCTACACCTTC
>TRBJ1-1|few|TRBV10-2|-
CASSEWIGQNTEAFF
TGCGCCAGCAGTGAGTGGATAGGGCAGAACACTGAAGCTTTCTTT
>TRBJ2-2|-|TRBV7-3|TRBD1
CASSLTGTGGNTGELFF
TGTGCCAGCAGCTTAACCGGGACAGGGGGCAATACAGGGGAGCTGTTTTTT
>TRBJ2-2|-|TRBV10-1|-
CASPGTGELFF
TGCGCCAGCCCTGGTACCGGGGAGCTGTTTTTT
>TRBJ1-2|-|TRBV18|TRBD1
CASSLSGTGVNYGYTF
TGTGCCAGCTCACTATCCGGGACAGGGGTTAACTATGGCTACACCTTC
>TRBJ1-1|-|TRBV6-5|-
CASSTIGGGAFF
TGTGCCAGCAGCACTATCGGGGGGGGAGCTTTCTTT
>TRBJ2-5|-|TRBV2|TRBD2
CAGQRGGETQYF
TGTGCCGGGCAGCGGGGGGGCGAGACCCAGTACTTC
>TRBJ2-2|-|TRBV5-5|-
CASSLTGANTGELFF
TGTGCCAGCAGCTTGACGGGGGCGAACACCGGGGAGCTGTTTTTT
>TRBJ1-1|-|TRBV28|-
CASSFRLIGLNTEAFF
TGTGCCAGCAGTTTTAGGCTGATTGGACTGAACACTGAAGCTTTCTTT
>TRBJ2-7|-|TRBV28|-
CASSLFSEQYF
TGTGCCAGCAGTTTGTTCTCCGAGCAGTACTTC
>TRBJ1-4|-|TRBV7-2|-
CASSSYTNEKLFF
TGTGCCAGCAGCTCCTACACGAATGAAAAACTGTTTTTT
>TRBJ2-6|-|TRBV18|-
CASSPGGAGANVLTF
TGTGCCAGCTCACCAGGGGGAGCTGGGGCCAACGTCCTGACTTTC
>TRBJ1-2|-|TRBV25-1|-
CARGLIFYGYTF
TGTGCCAGGGGTTTGATTTTTTATGGCTACACCTTC
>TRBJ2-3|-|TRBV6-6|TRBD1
CASGTGGADTQYF
TGTGCCAGCGGGACAGGGGGCGCAGATACGCAGTATTTT
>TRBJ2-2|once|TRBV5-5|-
CASTAWWGADTGELFF
TGTGCCAGCACCGCCTGGTGGGGGGCGGACACCGGGGAGCTGTTTTTT